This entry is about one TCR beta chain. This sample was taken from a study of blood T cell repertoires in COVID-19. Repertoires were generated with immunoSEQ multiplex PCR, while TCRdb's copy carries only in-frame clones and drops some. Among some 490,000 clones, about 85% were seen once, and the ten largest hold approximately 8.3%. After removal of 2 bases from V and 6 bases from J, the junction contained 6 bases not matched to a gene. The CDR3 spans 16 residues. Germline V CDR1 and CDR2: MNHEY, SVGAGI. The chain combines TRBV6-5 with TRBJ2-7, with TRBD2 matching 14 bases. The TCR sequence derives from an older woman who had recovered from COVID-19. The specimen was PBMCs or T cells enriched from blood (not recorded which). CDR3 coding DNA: TGTGCCAGCAGTTACACCGGACTAGCGGGGGGTAGCGAGCAGTACTTC. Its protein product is CASSYTGLAGGSEQYF.